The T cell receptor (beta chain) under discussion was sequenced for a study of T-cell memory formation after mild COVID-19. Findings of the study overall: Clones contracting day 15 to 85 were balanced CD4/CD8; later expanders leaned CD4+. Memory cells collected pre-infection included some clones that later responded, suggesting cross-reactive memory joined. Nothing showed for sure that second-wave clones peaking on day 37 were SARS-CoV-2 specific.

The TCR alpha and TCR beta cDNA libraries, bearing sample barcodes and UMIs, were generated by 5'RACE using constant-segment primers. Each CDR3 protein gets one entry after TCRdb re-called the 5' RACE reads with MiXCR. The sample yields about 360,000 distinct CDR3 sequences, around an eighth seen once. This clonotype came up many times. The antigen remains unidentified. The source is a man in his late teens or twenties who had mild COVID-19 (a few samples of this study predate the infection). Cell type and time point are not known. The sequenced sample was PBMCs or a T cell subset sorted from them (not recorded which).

This CDR3 reads CASSPRWDTGELFF. CDR3 sequence (DNA): TGCGCCAGCAGCCCCCGGTGGGACACCGGGGAGCTGTTTTTT. This chain joins TRBV4-3 and TRBJ2-2, with D hard to call. The CDR3 runs 14 residues. Trimming removed 4 bases from V and 3 bases from J, with 9 bases in between. CDR1 is LGHNA and CDR2 is YSLEER in the germline V gene.